This entry concerns a single T cell receptor beta chain. No antigen is known for it. No base quality information exists; no much larger clone differs at one position. This record belongs to a study of shared clonotypes between healthy human individuals (dated by TCRdb to 2018 to 2021). Broadly, across the study: The cohort included a few men and a couple of women between 18 and 49 years of age. For each donor, CD4 naive and CD4 memory were each given three plates, CD8 naive was given two plates, and CD8 memory was given one plate. Each donor's leukapheresis produced roughly between roughly 0.94 and 9.5 billion PBMCs. To increase sequencing depth and limit assay-specific biases, different laboratories used diverse techniques to prepare libraries and sequence TCR repertoires. Blood TCR repertoires of roughly 5 healthy adults were deeply sequenced to estimate repertoire size and the extent of clonotype sharing between individuals.

Healthy HIV-negative adults with no recently reported acute infections or vaccinations were included as donors. Every donor was a Caucasian adult living in Nashville, Tennessee, USA. Magnetic negative selection was used to enrich CD4+ T cells, after which naive cells were positively selected on CD45RA and the negative fraction became the memory subset. Blood was obtained by leukapheresis, after which PBMCs were separated by Ficoll-Histopaque density gradient centrifugation and cryopreserved in liquid nitrogen vapor phase. Purity and quantity of every magnetically sorted T cell population were checked by analytical flow cytometry. Each sorted fraction had its genomic DNA isolated and then quantified by UV absorbance on a Nanodrop 2000c. What the work shows at the level of the full study, not this receptor alone: Compared with non-shared clonotypes, clonotypes shared by all four sorted-subset donors had higher generation probabilities. Across a few donors, around 5% of naive CD4, roughly 3.5% of naive CD8, roughly 2.3% of memory CD4, and approximately 0.4% of memory CD8 clonotypes were shared. Pairwise subsampling indicated that sequencing depth was expected to affect the degree of clonotype sharing among donors. Larger estimated clonotype richness was generally found for naive subsets than for memory subsets. Incomplete sequencing was indicated by rarefaction of sorted-subset datasets, despite the large sequencing depth. Sampling was limited to blood, and TCR repertoires in tissue likely differ from TCR repertoires in blood. Because the study included only a small number of donors, the genetic and exposure-history diversity represented was limited.

The CDR3 numbers 15 residues from cysteine through phenylalanine. Left in the record is the CDR3 DNA by itself, 45 bases read in frame from the first base. Taken from the germline V gene, the CDR1 and CDR2 loops are SNHLY and FYNNEI. V was cut back by 2 bases and J by 2 bases, leaving a gap of 13 bases between them. Using the deep immunoSEQ assay, multiplex PCR amplified TCR CDR3 regions from genomic DNA. For each cell subset, the extracted genomic DNA was distributed evenly across all wells of several immunoSEQ 96-well plates, and each plate served as one replicate. For sorted subsets, about 200 ng genomic DNA, equal to about 30,000 T cell genomes, was loaded into each replicate PCR. Purified libraries were quantified with a Qubit 3.0 fluorometer, sized on a Bioanalyzer 2100, and re-quantified with the KAPA Library Quantification kit. A separate single-read 150-cycle Illumina NextSeq 550 flow cell was used to sequence each immunoSEQ 96-well plate. As for the original processing: Because the immunoSEQ output included only junctional sequences and no quality scores, the filtering could not be the same as the filtering used for full-length reads. Sequences were annotated with PyIR, a Python wrapper for IgBLAST v1.9, using IMGT germline references to assign V/J genes and CDR3. Reads were removed for weak V/J assignments (E-value above 1e-6), missing CDR3, stop codons, out-of-frame junctions, or ambiguous translated residues. A V3J clonotype was defined by an identical inferred V gene, J gene, and CDR3 amino acid sequence. Percentage overlap between repertoires was calculated by dividing the number of shared unique clonotypes by the size of the smaller repertoire. Repertoire richness was assessed with RTK rarefaction, the Chao1 estimator, and Recon v2.1 estimates of unobserved clonotypes. For all TCRbeta clonotypes obtained by the gDNA method from a handful of donors, generation probabilities were computed with OLGA. TCRdb obtained this table from immuneACCESS and retained in-frame rearrangements with V and J assigned. These tables miss some clones; where compared with another copy, unresolved V genes account for less than half of the shortfall, and the remainder is unexplained. V, J and clone size were drawn from that table, and D and trimming were deduced from the DNA. This sample is represented by 2 million to 2.5 million clones; approximately 93% of them were singletons. The biggest ten clones account for 0.39% of the sample.

Here the chain combines TRBV2 and TRBJ2-7; confidence is insufficient to name the D gene. Sample: naive CD4+ T cells from PBMCs. Taken with the paper, the label for cell subset or site translates to: CD45RA+ positively selected. The sequence derives from a man aged 18 to 30 in good health. Some clones in this sample may be carry-over from other donors' samples. The sequenced DNA is TGTGCCAGCAGTGAATGGTCGGAGATCACCTACGAGCAGTACTTC. This gives the protein CASSEWSEITYEQYF.